Described below is a single T cell receptor beta chain sequence and its context. This sample was taken from a study of blood T cells in healthy people across ages. The second PCR ran roughly 7 to 11 cycles with a sample-barcoded 5' primer and J-beta primers. TCRdb recomputed calls from the 5' RACE reads with MiXCR, one row per CDR3 protein. The repertoire holds fewer than 1,000,000 distinct CDR3 sequences, around 45% seen once, with roughly 18% in the top ten. This TCR derives from a man aged 80 or over in good health. The sequencing input was blood.

CDR3 sequence: CASSLLAAETQYF. CDR3 nucleotides: TGTGCCAGCAGTTTACTAGCGGCAGAGACCCAGTACTTC. V is TRBV27 and J is TRBJ2-5; 7 bases fit TRBD2. V shed 2 bases, J shed 4 bases, and the junction held 1 base outside the gene matches. The germline gives CDR1 MNHEY, CDR2 SMNVEV (reference sequence). CDR3 length: 13 amino acids.